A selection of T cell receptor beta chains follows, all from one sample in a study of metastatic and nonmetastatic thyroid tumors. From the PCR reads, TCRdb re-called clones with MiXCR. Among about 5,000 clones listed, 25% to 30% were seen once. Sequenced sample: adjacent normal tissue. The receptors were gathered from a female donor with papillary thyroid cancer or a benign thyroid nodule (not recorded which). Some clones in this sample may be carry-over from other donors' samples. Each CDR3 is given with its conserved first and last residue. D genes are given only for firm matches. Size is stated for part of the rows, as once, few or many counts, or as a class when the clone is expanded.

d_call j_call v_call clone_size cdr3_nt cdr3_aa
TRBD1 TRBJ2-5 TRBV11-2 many TGTGCCAGCAGCCCACCGGGACAGGGGGTAAGAAGAGAGACCCAGTACTTC CASSPPGQGVRRETQYF
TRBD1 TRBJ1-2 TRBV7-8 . TGTGCCAGCAGCCCCGGGACAGGCCGCTATGGCTACACCTTC CASSPGTGRYGYTF
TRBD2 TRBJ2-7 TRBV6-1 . TGTGCCAGCAGTCGGGCAACAGCGGGAGGGCCCTACGAGCAGTACTTC CASSRATAGGPYEQYF
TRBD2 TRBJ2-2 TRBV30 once TGTGCCTGGATCCCGACTAGCGGGAGATCAACCGGGGAGCTGTTTTTT CAWIPTSGRSTGELFF
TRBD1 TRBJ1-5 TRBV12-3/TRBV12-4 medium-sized TGTGCCAGCAGTTCGCAAAGACAGGGCGGCCAGCCCCAGCATTTT CASSSQRQGGQPQHF
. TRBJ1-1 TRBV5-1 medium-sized TGCGCCAGCAGCCGCGACAGGTCCGAACGGGCTTTCTTT CASSRDRSERAFF
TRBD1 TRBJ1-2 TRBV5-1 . TGCGCCAGCAGAGGGGGCTACGCCTTC CASRGGYAF
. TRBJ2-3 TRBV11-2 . TGTGCCAGCAGCCCGTCGGGGGACTGGAGTAACACAGATACGCAGTATTTT CASSPSGDWSNTDTQYF
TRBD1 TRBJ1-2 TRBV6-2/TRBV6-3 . TGTGCCAGCAGTTACAGGCCCGGGACAGGGGGATATGGCTACACCTTC CASSYRPGTGGYGYTF
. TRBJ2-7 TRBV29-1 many TGCAGCGTTTTAGGAGGTCGTAGCTACGAGCAGTACTTC CSVLGGRSYEQYF
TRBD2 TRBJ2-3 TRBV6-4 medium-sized TGTGCCAGCAGTGTCAGTGGCGGGGGGACCCCCACAGATACGCAGTATTTT CASSVSGGGTPTDTQYF
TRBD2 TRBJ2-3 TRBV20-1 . TGCAGTGCTCCCGAGCGGGAGGGTTGGTTAGGTACGCAGTATTTT CSAPEREGWLGTQYF
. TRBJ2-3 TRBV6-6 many TGTGCCAGCAGTTACTCACCATCGACAGGCACAGATACGCAGTATTTT CASSYSPSTGTDTQYF
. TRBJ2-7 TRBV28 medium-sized TGTGCCAGCAGTCCCCGCCCTCCGACGGAAGACACGTCCTACGAGCAGTACTTC CASSPRPPTEDTSYEQYF
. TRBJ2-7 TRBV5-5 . TGTGCCAGCACCCAGGGAAACGAGCAGTACTTC CASTQGNEQYF
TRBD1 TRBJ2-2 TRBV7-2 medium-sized TGTGCCAGCAGCTTGTCAGGGGGCTTCGCCGGGGAGCTGTTTTTT CASSLSGGFAGELFF
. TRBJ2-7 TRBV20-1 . TGCAGTGCGTCACCGGGACAAGAAATCTACGACCATTACTTC CSASPGQEIYDHYF
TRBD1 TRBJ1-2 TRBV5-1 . TGCGCCAGCAGCCCGGGACAGGGGATAGGTGGCTACACCTTC CASSPGQGIGGYTF
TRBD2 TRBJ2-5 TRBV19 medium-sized TGTGCCAGTGGGGAGGGGTGGGAGACCCAGTACTTC CASGEGWETQYF
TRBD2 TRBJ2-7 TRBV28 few TGTGCCAGCACCCCCAGCCCGGGAGGTGCCTACGAGCAGTACTTC CASTPSPGGAYEQYF
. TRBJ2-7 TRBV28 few TGTGCCAGCAGTACTGTCGACTACGAGCAGTACTTC CASSTVDYEQYF
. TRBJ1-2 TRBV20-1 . TGCAGTGCTAGGGTGCAGCTTCAGAACTATGGCTACACCTTC CSARVQLQNYGYTF
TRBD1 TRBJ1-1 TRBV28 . TGTGCCAGCAGTTTTGGTCCCGGACAGGGGATTTACACTGAAGCTTTCTTT CASSFGPGQGIYTEAFF
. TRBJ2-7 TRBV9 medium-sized TGTGCCAGCAGCGTAGAACCGGAGAGCTCCTACGAGCAGTACTTC CASSVEPESSYEQYF
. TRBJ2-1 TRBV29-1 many TGCAGCGTTGAAAGTCGCCCTCAGAGGAATGAGCAGTTCTTC CSVESRPQRNEQFF
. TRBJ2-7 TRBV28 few TGTGCCAGCCGGGACCCCGCCTACGAGCAGTACTTC CASRDPAYEQYF
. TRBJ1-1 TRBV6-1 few TGTGCCAGCAGGGGACCGGGGTTTACTGAAGCTTTCTTT CASRGPGFTEAFF
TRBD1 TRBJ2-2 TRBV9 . TGTGCCAGCAGCGTTGCCGGGACAGGGTTAATCACCGGGGAGCTGTTTTTT CASSVAGTGLITGELFF
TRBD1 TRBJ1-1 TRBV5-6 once TGTGCCAGCAGCAACGTGGACAGGGCGTGGGTCGTTGAAGCTTTCTTT CASSNVDRAWVVEAFF
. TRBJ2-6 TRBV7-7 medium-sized TGTGCCAGCAGCGGTGACAGAAGTGGCTCTGGGGCCAACGTCCTGACTTTC CASSGDRSGSGANVLTF
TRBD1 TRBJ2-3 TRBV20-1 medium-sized TGCAGTGCCACAACCCGGGACAGGGCTATTGATACGCAGTATTTT CSATTRDRAIDTQYF
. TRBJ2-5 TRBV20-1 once TGCAGCTTACATCTCAGAGGGGAAGAGACCCAGTACTTC CSLHLRGEETQYF
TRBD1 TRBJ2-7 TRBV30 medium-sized TGTGCCTGGAGTGCGGGACAGGGTTCCTACGAGCAGTACTTC CAWSAGQGSYEQYF
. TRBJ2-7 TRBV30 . TGTGCCTGGCAGGGGCCTCGAGAGCAGTACTTC CAWQGPREQYF
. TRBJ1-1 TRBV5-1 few TGCGCCAGCAGCTTATTTCCCGTGGAGAGGGCGGGCGGTGTCGACACTGAAGCTTTCTTT CASSLFPVERAGGVDTEAFF
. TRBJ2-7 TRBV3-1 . TGTGCCAGCAGCCCCAGCGTGGGGTTAGCGAGGTTTGGGTACGAGCAGTACTTC CASSPSVGLARFGYEQYF
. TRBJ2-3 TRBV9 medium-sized TGTGCCAGCAGCGTCGGAGGGCTAATCACAGATACGCAGTATTTT CASSVGGLITDTQYF
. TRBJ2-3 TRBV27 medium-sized TGTGCCAGCAGTTTATCGACCCGGGGTACAGATACGCAGTATTTT CASSLSTRGTDTQYF
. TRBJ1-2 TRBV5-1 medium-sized TGCGCCAGCAGCTTGAATGCTTTCAATGGCTACACCTTC CASSLNAFNGYTF
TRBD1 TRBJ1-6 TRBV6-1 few TGTGCCAGCAGTCCACCCACAGGGGGAACGGGTTCACCCCTCCACTTT CASSPPTGGTGSPLHF
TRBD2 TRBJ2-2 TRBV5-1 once TGCGCCAGCAGCTTGGGACTAGCGGGAGCCGGGGAGCTGTTTTTT CASSLGLAGAGELFF
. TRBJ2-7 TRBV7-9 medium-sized TGTGCCAGCAGCCCTAGACCTCCGGGACTCCCCCTAGATGAGCAGTACTTC CASSPRPPGLPLDEQYF